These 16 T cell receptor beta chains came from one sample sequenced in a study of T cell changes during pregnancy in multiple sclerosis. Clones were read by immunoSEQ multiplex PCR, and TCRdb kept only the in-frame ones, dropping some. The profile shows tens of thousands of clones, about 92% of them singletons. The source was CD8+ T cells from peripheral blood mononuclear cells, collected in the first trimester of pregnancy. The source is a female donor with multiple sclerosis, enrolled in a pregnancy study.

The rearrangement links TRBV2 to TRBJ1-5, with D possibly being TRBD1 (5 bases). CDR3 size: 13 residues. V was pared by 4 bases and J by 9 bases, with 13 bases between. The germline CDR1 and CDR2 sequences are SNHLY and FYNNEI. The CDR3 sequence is CASSVGGLGPQHF. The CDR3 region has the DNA TGTGCCAGCAGTGTTGGGGGGTTAGGGCCCCAGCATTTT. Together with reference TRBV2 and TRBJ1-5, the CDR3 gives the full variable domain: EPEVTQTPSHQVTQMGQEVILRCVPISNHLYFYWYRQILGQKVEFLVSFYNNEISEKSEIFDDQFSVERPDGSNFTLKIRSTKLEDSAMYFCASSVGGLGPQHFGDGTRLSIL.

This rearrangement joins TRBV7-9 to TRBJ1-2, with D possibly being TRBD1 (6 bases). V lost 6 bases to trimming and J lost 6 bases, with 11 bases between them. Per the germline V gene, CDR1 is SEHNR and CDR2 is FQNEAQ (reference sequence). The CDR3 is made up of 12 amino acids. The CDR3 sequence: CASRRTDDGYTF. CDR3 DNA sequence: TGTGCCAGCAGACGGACAGACGATGGCTACACCTTC.

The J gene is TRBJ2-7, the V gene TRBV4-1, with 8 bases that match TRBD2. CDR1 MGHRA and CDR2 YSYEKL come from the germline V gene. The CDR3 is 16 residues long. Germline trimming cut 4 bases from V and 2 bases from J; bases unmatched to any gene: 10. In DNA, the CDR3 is TGCGCCAGCAGCCCGGGGGGGGAGGCTTACCCCTACGAGCAGTACTTC. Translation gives CASSPGGEAYPYEQYF.

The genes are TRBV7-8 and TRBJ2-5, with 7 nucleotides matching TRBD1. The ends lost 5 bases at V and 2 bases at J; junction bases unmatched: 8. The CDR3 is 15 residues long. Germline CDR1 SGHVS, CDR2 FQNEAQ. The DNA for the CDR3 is TGTGCCAGCAGCGGAGTCCGGGACAGACAAGAGACCCAGTACTTC. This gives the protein CASSGVRDRQETQYF.

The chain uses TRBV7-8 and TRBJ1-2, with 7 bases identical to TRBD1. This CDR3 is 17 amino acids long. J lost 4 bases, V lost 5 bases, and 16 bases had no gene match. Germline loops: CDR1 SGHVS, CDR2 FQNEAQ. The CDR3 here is CASSARQGTLFGYGYTF. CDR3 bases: TGTGCCAGCAGCGCCCGACAGGGAACCCTTTTTGGCTATGGCTACACCTTC.

The CDR3 reads CAWSIEGWTEAFF. The CDR3 DNA reads as TGTGCCTGGAGTATCGAGGGCTGGACTGAAGCTTTCTTT. The chain joins TRBV30 to TRBJ1-1, with D unclear. V gave up 2 bases and J gave up 5 bases, with 12 bases separating them. The germline V gene has CDR1 GTSNPN and CDR2 SVGIG (reference sequence). The CDR3 totals 13 residues.

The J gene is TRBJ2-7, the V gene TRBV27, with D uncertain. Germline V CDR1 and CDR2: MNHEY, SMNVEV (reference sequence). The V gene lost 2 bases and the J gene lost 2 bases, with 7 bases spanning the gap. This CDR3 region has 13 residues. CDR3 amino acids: CASSLGPPYEQYF. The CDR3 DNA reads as TGTGCCAGCAGTTTAGGGCCCCCCTACGAGCAGTACTTC.

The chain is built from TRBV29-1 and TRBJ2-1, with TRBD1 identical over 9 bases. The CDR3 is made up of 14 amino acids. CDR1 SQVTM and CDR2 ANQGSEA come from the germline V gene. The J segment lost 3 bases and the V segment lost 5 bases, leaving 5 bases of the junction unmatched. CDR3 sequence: CSVLWDRDYNEQFF. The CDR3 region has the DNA TGCAGCGTTTTGTGGGACAGGGACTACAATGAGCAGTTCTTC.

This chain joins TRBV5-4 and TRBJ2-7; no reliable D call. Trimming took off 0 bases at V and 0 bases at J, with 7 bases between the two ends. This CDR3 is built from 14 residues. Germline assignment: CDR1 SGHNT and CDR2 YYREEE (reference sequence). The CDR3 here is CASSLDLSSYEQYF. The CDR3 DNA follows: TGTGCCAGCAGCTTGGATCTTAGCTCCTACGAGCAGTACTTC.

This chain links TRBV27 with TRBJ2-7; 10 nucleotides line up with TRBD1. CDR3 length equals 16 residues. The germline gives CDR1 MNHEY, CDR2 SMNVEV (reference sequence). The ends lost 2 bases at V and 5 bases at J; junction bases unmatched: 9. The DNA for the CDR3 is TGTGCCAGCAGTTTAGGGATCGGGACAGGGGTCCACGAGCAGTACTTC. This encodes CASSLGIGTGVHEQYF.

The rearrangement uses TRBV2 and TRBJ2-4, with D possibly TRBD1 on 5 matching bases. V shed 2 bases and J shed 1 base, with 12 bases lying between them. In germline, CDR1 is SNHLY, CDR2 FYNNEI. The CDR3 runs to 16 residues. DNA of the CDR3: TGTGCCAGCAGTGAACAGACAGCGACGGCCAAAAACATTCAGTACTTC. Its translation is CASSEQTATAKNIQYF.

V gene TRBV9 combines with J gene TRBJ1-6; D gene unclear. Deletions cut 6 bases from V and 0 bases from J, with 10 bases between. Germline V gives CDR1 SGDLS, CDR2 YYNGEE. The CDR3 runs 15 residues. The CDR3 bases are TGTGCCAGCACTGACGGGAGCTCCTATAATTCACCCCTCCACTTT. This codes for CASTDGSSYNSPLHF.

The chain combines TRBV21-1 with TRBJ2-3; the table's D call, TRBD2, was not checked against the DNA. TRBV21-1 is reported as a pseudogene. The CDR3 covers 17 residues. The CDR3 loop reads CASSKAENSGDGDTQYF. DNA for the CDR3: TGTGCCAGCAGCAAAGCGGAAAATAGCGGGGACGGAGATACGCAGTATTTT.

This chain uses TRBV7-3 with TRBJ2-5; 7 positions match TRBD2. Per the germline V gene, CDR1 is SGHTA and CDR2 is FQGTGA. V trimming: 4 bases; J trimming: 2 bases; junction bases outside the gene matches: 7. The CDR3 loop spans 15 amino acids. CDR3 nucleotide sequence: TGTGCCAGCAGCTCAGCCCCGGGGGGACAAGAGACCCAGTACTTC. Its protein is CASSSAPGGQETQYF.

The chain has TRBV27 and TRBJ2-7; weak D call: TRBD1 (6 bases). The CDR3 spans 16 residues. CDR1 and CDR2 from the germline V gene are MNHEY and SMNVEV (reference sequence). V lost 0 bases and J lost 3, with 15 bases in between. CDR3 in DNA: TGTGCCAGCAGTTTATCAGTTGCAGGGGCCGGCTACGAGCAGTACTTC. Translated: CASSLSVAGAGYEQYF.

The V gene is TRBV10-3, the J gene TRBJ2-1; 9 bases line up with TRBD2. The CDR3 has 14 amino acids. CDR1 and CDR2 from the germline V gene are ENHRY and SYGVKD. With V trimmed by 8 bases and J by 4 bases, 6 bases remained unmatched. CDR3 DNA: TGTGCCATCGTTAGCGGGGGCCCTTACAATGAGCAGTTCTTC. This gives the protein CAIVSGGPYNEQFF.